The rows below give T cell receptor beta chains drawn from one sample of a study of molecular identifiers for immune sequencing clone quantification. One entry per CDR3 protein, called by TCRdb with MiXCR from the PCR reads. This table has 60,000 to 80,000 distinct CDR3 sequences, roughly 18% appearing once. The sample consisted of naive CD8+ T cells from blood, with Jurkat cell RNA spiked in. Receptors originate from a human donor in good health. Some libraries in this study had Jurkat cell RNA spiked in. Each CDR3 is given with its conserved first and last residue. A D gene is named only where the DNA matches it firmly. Size values are once, few and many counts, or a class for expanded clones, and some rows have none.

abundance	d_gene	v_gene	j_gene	CDR3aa	CDR3nt
few	.	TRBV11-3	TRBJ1-4	CASSGRQGDKTEKLFF	TGTGCCAGCAGCGGCCGACAAGGGGACAAAACCGAAAAACTGTTTTTT
.	TRBD2	TRBV7-6	TRBJ2-3	CASSSPLADTGAQYF	TGTGCCAGCAGCTCGCCGCTAGCGGACACAGGTGCGCAGTATTTT
many	.	TRBV9	TRBJ2-1	CASSPRDSSYNEQFF	TGTGCCAGCAGCCCGCGGGATAGCTCCTACAATGAGCAGTTCTTC
.	TRBD1	TRBV7-6	TRBJ2-5	CASSWGQGMAETQYF	TGTGCCAGCAGCTGGGGACAGGGGATGGCAGAGACCCAGTACTTC
.	.	TRBV7-9	TRBJ2-1	CASSLMTEYNEQFF	TGTGCCAGCAGCTTAATGACGGAGTACAATGAGCAGTTCTTC
many	.	TRBV11-2	TRBJ2-3	CASSPSPANTDTQYF	TGTGCCAGCAGCCCCAGTCCAGCGAACACAGATACGCAGTATTTT
many	TRBD2	TRBV4-1	TRBJ2-7	CASSQTLAGVYEQYF	TGCGCCAGCAGCCAGACACTAGCGGGAGTCTACGAGCAGTACTTC
few	TRBD2	TRBV4-2	TRBJ2-7	CASSKLAVAYEQYF	TGTGCCAGCAGCAAGCTAGCGGTGGCGTACGAGCAGTACTTC
many	TRBD1	TRBV20-1	TRBJ1-2	CSAYPRDRVRYSYGYTF	TGCAGTGCTTACCCCCGGGACAGGGTACGGTATAGCTATGGCTACACCTTC
few	TRBD1	TRBV29-1	TRBJ2-7	CSGGTGAYEQYF	TGCAGCGGCGGGACAGGGGCTTACGAGCAGTACTTC
many	.	TRBV7-2	TRBJ2-7	CASSLISPGAFDYEQYF	TGTGCCAGCAGCTTAATATCTCCCGGGGCCTTTGACTACGAGCAGTACTTC
many	.	TRBV19	TRBJ1-1	CASSPVEGNLMNTEAFF	TGTGCCAGTAGTCCCGTTGAGGGAAACCTAATGAACACTGAAGCTTTCTTT
many	TRBD1	TRBV27	TRBJ2-1	CASSLLLTGVDEQFF	TGTGCCAGCAGTTTATTGTTGACAGGGGTCGATGAGCAGTTCTTC
many	.	TRBV7-6	TRBJ2-7	CASSSPGEQYF	TGTGCCAGCAGCTCCCCGGGCGAGCAGTACTTC
medium-sized	TRBD2	TRBV3-1	TRBJ2-3	CASSPSGTSTDTQYF	TGTGCCAGCAGCCCTAGCGGGACTAGCACAGATACGCAGTATTTT
.	TRBD1	TRBV27	TRBJ1-1	CASSLDGTGAFF	TGTGCCAGCAGTTTAGACGGGACAGGGGCTTTCTTT
.	.	TRBV6-4	TRBJ2-2	CASSEDPLGPNTGELFF	TGTGCCAGCAGTGAGGATCCCCTGGGGCCGAACACCGGGGAGCTGTTTTTT
many	.	TRBV7-9	TRBJ2-3	CASSPNRVAPVDTQYF	TGTGCCAGCAGCCCCAACAGGGTGGCTCCGGTGGATACGCAGTATTTT
many	.	TRBV5-1	TRBJ1-1	CASSLTPNTEAFF	TGCGCCAGCAGCTTGACGCCGAACACTGAAGCTTTCTTT
many	TRBD2	TRBV7-9	TRBJ2-3	CASSRGEGRDTQYF	TGTGCCAGCAGCCGCGGGGAGGGCCGGGATACGCAGTATTTT
many	.	TRBV28	TRBJ1-1	CASATSNTEAFF	TGTGCCAGCGCTACTTCGAACACTGAAGCTTTCTTT
many	.	TRBV3-1	TRBJ2-1	CASSQVTLNNEQFF	TGTGCCAGCAGCCAAGTGACTCTGAACAATGAGCAGTTCTTC
many	.	TRBV19	TRBJ1-4	CASSIGWSSPNEKLFF	TGTGCCAGTAGTATCGGGTGGAGTTCTCCTAATGAAAAACTGTTTTTT
.	.	TRBV5-4	TRBJ2-1	CASSPEGLPRGNEQFF	TGTGCCAGCAGCCCAGAAGGACTACCCCGTGGTAATGAGCAGTTCTTC
many	.	TRBV7-2	TRBJ2-5	CASSSPPQETQYF	TGTGCCAGCAGCTCCCCCCCGCAAGAGACCCAGTACTTC
.	.	TRBV29-1	TRBJ2-1	CSVEVVPGDEQIF	TGCAGCGTTGAAGTAGTGCCCGGGGATGAGCAGATCTTC
few	.	TRBV6-6	TRBJ2-1	CASSRQVNEQFF	TGTGCCAGCAGCCGACAGGTCAATGAGCAGTTCTTC
many	.	TRBV6-6	TRBJ2-2	CASSFGLPGAGELFF	TGTGCCAGCAGTTTTGGACTTCCCGGGGCCGGGGAGCTGTTTTTT
many	TRBD2	TRBV4-1	TRBJ2-7	CASSQDPLAGAYEQYF	TGCGCCAGCAGCCAAGATCCCCTAGCGGGAGCTTACGAGCAGTACTTC
many	.	TRBV10-3	TRBJ2-3	CAISPGRFADTDTQYF	TGTGCCATCAGTCCCGGTAGGTTCGCGGACACAGATACGCAGTATTTT
many	TRBD2	TRBV27	TRBJ2-5	CASSSLTGGPQETQYF	TGTGCCAGCAGTAGTTTGACGGGAGGACCCCAAGAGACCCAGTACTTC
many	TRBD1	TRBV6-2/TRBV6-3	TRBJ1-1	CASSPIGQGFEAFF	TGTGCCAGCAGCCCTATCGGACAGGGGTTTGAAGCTTTCTTT
.	.	TRBV7-2	TRBJ2-7	CTSSLWTRASEYF	.
.	TRBD1	TRBV20-1	TRBJ2-7	CSATTGITYEQYF	TGCAGTGCTACGACAGGGATCACCTACGAGCAGTACTTC
many	TRBD2	TRBV2	TRBJ2-7	CASSEAGGRPYEQYF	TGTGCCAGCAGTGAAGCGGGCGGGAGGCCCTACGAGCAGTACTTC
many	.	TRBV4-3	TRBJ2-7	CASSLKSPGSYEQYF	TGCGCCAGCAGCCTCAAAAGTCCAGGGTCCTACGAGCAGTACTTC
many	.	TRBV20-1	TRBJ2-7	CSASWDGEQYF	TGCAGTGCTAGTTGGGACGGCGAGCAGTACTTC
few	.	TRBV28	TRBJ1-1	CASSFKGGTEAFF	TGTGCCAGCAGTTTTAAGGGGGGCACTGAAGCTTTCTTT
many	.	TRBV2	TRBJ1-5	CASRPAGTSYSNQPQHF	TGTGCCAGCAGACCAGCCGGGACATCCTATAGCAATCAGCCCCAGCATTTT